This section outlines one T cell receptor beta chain sequence together with its context. V shed 2 bases, J shed 4 bases, and the junction held 2 bases outside the gene matches. The CDR3 is made up of 15 amino acids. Germline V gene data show CDR1 as ENHRY and CDR2 as SYGVKD. These data are taken from a study of blood T cell repertoires in COVID-19. Background on the study: Acute-phase and convalescent COVID-19 samples originated in the United States, Italy and Spain. Sample material is recorded as cDNA or gDNA derived from T cells, B-cell-depleted T cells, or PBMCs.

In the original processing: Estimation of nucleated cell counts was performed using reference gene primer amplification. TCRdb keeps only in-frame clones here, not all; method: immunoSEQ multiplex PCR. The D gene and trimming were derived from the DNA, and the V and J assignments and clone size from that table. The profile shows 65,000 to 80,000 clones, approximately 90% of them singletons. Sequences were obtained from peripheral blood. The J gene is TRBJ1-5, the V gene TRBV10-3; TRBD1 agrees at 10 bases. The sequence came from a human donor in a cohort sampled during active COVID-19. The DNA for the CDR3 is TGTGCCATCAGTGAGATGGGACAGGGGAATCAGCCCCAGCATTTT. Translation: CAISEMGQGNQPQHF.